The count of the clone carrying this TCR beta chain is one. Clones were sequenced by immunoSEQ multiplex PCR, and TCRdb holds only the in-frame ones, with some missing. The sample has more than 200,000 clones; around four fifths are singletons. This specimen belongs to a study of blood T cell repertoires in COVID-19. The CDR3 loop spans 16 amino acids. With V trimmed by 5 bases and J by 6 bases, 10 bases remained unmatched. Germline CDR1 LGHDT, CDR2 YNNKEL (reference sequence). The chain is built from TRBV3-1 (or the pseudogene TRBV3-2) and TRBJ2-1; 10 bases line up with TRBD1. Sequencing was carried out using peripheral blood. This TCR derives from a woman between 70 and 85 years old with active or convalescent COVID-19. The DNA of the CDR3 is TGTGCCAGCAGCAACTACCGGGACAGGGGATTCAATGAGCAGTTCTTC. Residues: CASSNYRDRGFNEQFF.